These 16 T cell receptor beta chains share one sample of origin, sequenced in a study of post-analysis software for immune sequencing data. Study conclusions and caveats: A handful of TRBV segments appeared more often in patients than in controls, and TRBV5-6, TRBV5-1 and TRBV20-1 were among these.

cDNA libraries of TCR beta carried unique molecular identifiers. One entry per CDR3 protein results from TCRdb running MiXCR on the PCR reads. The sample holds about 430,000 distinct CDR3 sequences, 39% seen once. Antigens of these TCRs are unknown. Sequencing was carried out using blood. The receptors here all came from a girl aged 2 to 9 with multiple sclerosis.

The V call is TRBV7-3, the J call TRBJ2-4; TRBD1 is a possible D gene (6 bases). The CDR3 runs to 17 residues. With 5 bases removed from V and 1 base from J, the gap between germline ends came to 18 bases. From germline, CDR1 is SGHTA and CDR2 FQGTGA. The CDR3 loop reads CASSPGWQGMAKNIQYF. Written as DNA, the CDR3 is TGTGCCAGCAGCCCCGGATGGCAGGGGATGGCCAAAAACATTCAGTACTTC.

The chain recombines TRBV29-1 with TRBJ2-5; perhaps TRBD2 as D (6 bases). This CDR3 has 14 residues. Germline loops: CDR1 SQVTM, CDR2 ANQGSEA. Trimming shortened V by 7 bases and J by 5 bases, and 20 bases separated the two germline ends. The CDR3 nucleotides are TGCAGCGCCGGAGGGACCGAAACTGGGGAGACCCAGTACTTC. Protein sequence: CSAGGTETGETQYF.

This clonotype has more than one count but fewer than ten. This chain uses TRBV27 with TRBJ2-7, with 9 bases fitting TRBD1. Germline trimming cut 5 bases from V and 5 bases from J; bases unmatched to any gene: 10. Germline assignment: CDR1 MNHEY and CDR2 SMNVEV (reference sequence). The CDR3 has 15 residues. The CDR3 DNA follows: TGTGCCAGCAGTCCAGGGACAGGGTCTTCTCACGAGCAGTACTTC. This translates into CASSPGTGSSHEQYF.

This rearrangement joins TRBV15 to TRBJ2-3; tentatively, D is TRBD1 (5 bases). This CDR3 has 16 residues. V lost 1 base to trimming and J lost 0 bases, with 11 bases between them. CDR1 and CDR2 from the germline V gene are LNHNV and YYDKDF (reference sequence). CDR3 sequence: CATSRGKTDSTDTQYF. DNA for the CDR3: TGTGCCACCAGCAGAGGGAAGACAGACAGCACAGATACGCAGTATTTT.

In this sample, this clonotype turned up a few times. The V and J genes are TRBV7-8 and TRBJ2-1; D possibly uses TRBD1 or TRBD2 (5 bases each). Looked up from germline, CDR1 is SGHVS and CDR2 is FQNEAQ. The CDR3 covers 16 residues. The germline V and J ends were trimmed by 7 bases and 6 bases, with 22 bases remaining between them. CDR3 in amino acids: CASTTQPGFGGNEQFF. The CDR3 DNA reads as TGTGCCAGCACCACACAGCCGGGATTTGGGGGCAATGAGCAGTTCTTC.

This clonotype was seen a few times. The DNA of the CDR3 is TGTGCCACCAGAGACAGCCTGAACACTGAAGCTTTCTTT. This gives the protein CATRDSLNTEAFF. This chain links TRBV24-1 with TRBJ1-1, with D perhaps TRBD1 (5 bases). Germline V gives CDR1 KGHDR, CDR2 SFDVKD. This CDR3 has 13 residues. V gave up 7 bases and J gave up 0 bases, with 8 bases separating them.

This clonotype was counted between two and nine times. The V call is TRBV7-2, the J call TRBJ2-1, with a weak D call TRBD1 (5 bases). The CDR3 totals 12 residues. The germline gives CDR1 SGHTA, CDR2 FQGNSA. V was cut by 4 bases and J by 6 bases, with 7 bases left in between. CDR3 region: CASSSTVNEQFF. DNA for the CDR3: TGTGCCAGCAGCTCGACAGTCAATGAGCAGTTCTTC.

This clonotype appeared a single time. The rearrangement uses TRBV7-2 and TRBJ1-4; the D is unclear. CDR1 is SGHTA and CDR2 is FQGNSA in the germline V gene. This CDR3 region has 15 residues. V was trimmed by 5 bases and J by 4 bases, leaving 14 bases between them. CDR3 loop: CASSAFGSGNEKLFF. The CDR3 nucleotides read TGTGCCAGCAGCGCGTTCGGGAGCGGTAATGAAAAACTGTTTTTT.

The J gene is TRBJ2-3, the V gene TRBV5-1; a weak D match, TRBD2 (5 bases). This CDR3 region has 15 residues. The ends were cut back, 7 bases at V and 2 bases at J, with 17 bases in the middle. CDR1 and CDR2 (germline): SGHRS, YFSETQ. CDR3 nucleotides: TGCGCCAGCCAGCCAGCGGTTTCCCTCACAGATACGCAGTATTTT. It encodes CASQPAVSLTDTQYF.

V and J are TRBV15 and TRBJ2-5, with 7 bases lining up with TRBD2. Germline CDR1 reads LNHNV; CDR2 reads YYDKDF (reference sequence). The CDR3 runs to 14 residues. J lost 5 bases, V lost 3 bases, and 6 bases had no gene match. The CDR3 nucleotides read TGTGCCACCAGCAGTCTAAAGGGAGGGGAGACCCAGTACTTC. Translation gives CATSSLKGGETQYF. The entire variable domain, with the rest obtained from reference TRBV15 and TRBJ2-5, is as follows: DAMVIQNPRYQVTQFGKPVTLSCSQTLNHNVMYWYQQKSSQAPKLLFHYYDKDFNNEADTPDNFQSRRPNTSFCFLDIRSPGLGDTAMYLCATSSLKGGETQYFGPGTRLLVL.

The CDR3 reads CATSRDRGVIQYF. Here the CDR3 DNA reads TGTGCCACCAGCAGAGACAGGGGGGTCATTCAGTACTTC. This sequence joins TRBV15 and TRBJ2-4; D possibly corresponds to TRBD1 (7 bases). Trimming removed 0 bases at V and 9 bases at J, with 9 bases between. Germline CDR1 is LNHNV and CDR2 is YYDKDF (reference sequence). This CDR3 comprises 13 residues.

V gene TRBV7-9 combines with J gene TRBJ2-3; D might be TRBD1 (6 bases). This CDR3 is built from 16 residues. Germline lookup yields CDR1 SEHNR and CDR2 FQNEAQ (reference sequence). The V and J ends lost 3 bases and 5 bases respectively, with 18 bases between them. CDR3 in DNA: TGTGCCAGCAGCTTGATACAGGGTTTCTTCCAAGATACGCAGTATTTT. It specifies CASSLIQGFFQDTQYF. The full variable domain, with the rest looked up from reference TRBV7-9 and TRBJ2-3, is DTGVSQNPRHKITKRGQNVTFRCDPISEHNRLYWYRQTLGQGPEFLTYFQNEAQLEKSRLLSDRFSAERPKGSFSTLEIQRTEQGDSAMYLCASSLIQGFFQDTQYFGPGTRLTVL.

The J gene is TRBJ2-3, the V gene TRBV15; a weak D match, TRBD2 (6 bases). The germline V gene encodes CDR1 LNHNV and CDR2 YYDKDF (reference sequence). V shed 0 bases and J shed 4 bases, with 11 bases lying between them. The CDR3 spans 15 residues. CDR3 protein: CATSRERTGADTQYF. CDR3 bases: TGTGCCACCAGCAGAGAACGTACGGGGGCAGATACGCAGTATTTT.

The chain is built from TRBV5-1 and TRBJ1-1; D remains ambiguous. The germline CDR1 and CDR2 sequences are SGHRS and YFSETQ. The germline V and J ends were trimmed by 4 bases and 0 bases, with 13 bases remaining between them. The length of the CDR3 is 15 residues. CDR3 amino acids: CASSAGGSMNTEAFF. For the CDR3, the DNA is TGCGCCAGCAGCGCCGGAGGGTCGATGAACACTGAAGCTTTCTTT.

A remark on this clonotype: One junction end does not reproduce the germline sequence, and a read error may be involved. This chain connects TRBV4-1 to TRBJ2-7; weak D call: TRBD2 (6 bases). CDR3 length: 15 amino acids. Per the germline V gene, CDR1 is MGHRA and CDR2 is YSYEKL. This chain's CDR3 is CTSSPSSGASYERYF. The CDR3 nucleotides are TGCACCAGCAGCCCGAGTAGCGGCGCCTCCTACGAGCGGTACTTC.

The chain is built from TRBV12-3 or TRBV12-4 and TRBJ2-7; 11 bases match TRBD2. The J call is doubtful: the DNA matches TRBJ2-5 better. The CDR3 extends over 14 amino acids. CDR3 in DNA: TGTGCCAGCAGCACCGGGACTAGCGGACAGACCCAGTACTTC. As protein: CASSTGTSGQTQYF.